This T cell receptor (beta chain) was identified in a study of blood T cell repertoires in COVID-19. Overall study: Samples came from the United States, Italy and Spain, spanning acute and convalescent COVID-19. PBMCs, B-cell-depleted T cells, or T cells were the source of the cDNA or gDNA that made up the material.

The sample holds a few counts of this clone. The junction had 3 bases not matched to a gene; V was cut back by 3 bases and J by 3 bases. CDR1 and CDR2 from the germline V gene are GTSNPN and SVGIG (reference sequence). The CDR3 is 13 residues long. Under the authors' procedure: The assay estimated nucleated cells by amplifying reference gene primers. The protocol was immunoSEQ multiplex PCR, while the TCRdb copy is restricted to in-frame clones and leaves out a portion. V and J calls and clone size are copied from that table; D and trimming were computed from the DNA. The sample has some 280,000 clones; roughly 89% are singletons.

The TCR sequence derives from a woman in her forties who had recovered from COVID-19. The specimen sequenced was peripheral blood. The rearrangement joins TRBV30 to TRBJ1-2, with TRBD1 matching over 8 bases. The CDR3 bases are TGTGCCTGGAGCAGGGGGCTTGACTATGGCTACACCTTC. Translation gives CAWSRGLDYGYTF.